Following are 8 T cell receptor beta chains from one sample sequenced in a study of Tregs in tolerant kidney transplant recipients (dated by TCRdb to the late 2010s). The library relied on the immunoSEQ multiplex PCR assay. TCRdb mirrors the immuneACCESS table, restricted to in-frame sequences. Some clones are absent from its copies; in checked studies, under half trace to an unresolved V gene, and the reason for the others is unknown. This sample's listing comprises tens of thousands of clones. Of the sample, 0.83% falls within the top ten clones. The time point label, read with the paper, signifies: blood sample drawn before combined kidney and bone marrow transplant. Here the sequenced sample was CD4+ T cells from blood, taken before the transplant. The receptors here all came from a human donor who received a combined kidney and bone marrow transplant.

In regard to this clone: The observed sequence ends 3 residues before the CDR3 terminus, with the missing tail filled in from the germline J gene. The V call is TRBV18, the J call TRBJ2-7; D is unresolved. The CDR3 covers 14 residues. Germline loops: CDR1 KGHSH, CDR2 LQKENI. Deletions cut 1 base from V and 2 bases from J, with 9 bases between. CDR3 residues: CASSPRRTTYEQYF. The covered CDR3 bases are TGTGCCAGCTCACCACGCAGAACCACCTACGAG.

CDR3 DNA (partial): TGTGCCAGCAGCGACCCCAGACAGGGGCGAACCATGAACACTGAA. This translates into CASSDPRQGRTMNTE. In full, the CDR3 reads CASSDPRQGRTMNTEAFF. V gene TRBV6-4 combines with J gene TRBJ1-1; TRBD1 aligns across 8 bases. The sequence runs out 3 residues before the end of the CDR3; the remainder is reconstructed from the germline J gene. Per germline, CDR1 MRHNA and CDR2 SNTAGT. The CDR3 length is 18 residues. The trim removed 6 bases at V and 0 bases at J, leaving 15 bases unmatched.

This CDR3 is CASSRTGDSYNEQFF. The part of the CDR3 DNA that was read is TGTGCCAGCAGCCGGACAGGCGACTCCTACAATGAG. The genes are TRBV7-2 and TRBJ2-1, with TRBD1 matching 7 bases. Read sequence stops 3 residues before the CDR3 end, and the germline J gene provides the missing end. The CDR3 is 15 amino acids. V dropped 5 bases and J dropped 0; count of bases not matched to a gene: 4. Per the germline V gene, CDR1 is SGHTA and CDR2 is FQGNSA. Looking up the rest from reference TRBV7-2 and TRBJ2-1 gives the full variable domain: GAGVSQSPSNKVTEKGKDVELRCDPISGHTALYWYRQSLGQGLEFLIYFQGNSAPDKSGLPSDRFSAERTGGSVSTLTIQRTQQEDSAVYLCASSRTGDSYNEQFFGPGTRLTVL.

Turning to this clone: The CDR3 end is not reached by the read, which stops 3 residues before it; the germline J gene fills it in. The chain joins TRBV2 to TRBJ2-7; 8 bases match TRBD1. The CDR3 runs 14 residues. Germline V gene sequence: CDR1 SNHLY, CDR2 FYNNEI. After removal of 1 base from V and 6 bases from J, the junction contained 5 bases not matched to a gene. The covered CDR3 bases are TGTGCCAGCAGTGAAGAGGGACAGGTTATCGAG. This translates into CASSEEGQVIE. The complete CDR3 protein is CASSEEGQVIEQYF.

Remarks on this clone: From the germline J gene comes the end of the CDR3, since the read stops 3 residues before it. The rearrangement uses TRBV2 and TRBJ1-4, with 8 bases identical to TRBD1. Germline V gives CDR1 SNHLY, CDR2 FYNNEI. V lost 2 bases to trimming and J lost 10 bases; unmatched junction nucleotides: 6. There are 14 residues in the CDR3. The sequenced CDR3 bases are TGTGCCAGCAGTGAAATGGGACAGGCCGGAAAA. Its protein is CASSEMGQAGK. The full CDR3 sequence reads CASSEMGQAGKLFF.

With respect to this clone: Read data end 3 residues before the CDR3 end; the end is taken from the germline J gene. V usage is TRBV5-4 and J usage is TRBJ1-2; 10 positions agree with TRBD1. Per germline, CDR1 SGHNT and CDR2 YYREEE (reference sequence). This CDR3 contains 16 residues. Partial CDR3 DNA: TGTGCCAGCAGCTGGGCCCTGGGGGGACAGGGGAGTAGG. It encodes CASSWALGGQGSR. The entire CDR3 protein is CASSWALGGQGSRYTF.

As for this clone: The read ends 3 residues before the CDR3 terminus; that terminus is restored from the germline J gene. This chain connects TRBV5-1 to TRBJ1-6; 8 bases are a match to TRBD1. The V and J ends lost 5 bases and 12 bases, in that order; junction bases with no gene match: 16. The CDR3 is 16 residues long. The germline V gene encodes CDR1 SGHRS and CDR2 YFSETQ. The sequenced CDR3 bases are TGCGCCAGCAGTTCTCGAGGGGACAGGTCCCAACAACCC. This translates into CASSSRGDRSQQP. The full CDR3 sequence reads CASSSRGDRSQQPLHF.

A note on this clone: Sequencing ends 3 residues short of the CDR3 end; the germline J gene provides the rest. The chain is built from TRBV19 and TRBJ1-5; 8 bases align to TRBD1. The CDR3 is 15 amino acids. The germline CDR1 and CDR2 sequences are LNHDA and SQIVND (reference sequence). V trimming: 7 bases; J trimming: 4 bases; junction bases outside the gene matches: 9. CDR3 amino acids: CASTTGQGGNQPQHF. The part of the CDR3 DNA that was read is TGTGCCAGTACTACTGGACAGGGAGGAAATCAGCCC.